Detailed here is one T cell receptor beta chain. CDR1 is LGHDT, CDR2 YNNKEL, per germline (reference sequence). The CDR3 contains 15 residues. Deletions cut 1 base from V and 4 bases from J, with 14 bases between. Every donor contributed about 10 milliliters of peripheral blood by blood draw. This sample is drawn from a study of blood T cells in healthy people across ages. A second PCR, run for roughly 7 to 12 cycles, used a sample-barcoded 5' primer plus a J-beta primer mix. TCRdb fed the 5' RACE reads into MiXCR, producing one record per CDR3 protein. The sample includes hundreds of thousands of distinct CDR3 sequences, 40% to 50% seen only once; the top ten take 15% to 25%.

Sequencing used blood. The clonotype originates from a man aged 60 to 69 in good health. This rearrangement joins TRBV3-1 to TRBJ2-7; a weak D match, TRBD1 (7 bases). As DNA, the CDR3 is TGTGCCAGCAGCCAAGGAATTGCAGGGGGGTACGAGCAGTACTTC. Translated: CASSQGIAGGYEQYF.